The rows below give T cell receptor beta chains drawn from one sample of a study of T-cell reconstitution after alpha-beta-depleted transplantation in children. TCRdb re-called the PCR reads through MiXCR, storing one row per CDR3 protein. The sample has some 600,000 distinct CDR3 sequences, approximately 13% seen once. The source material was PBMCs, mostly from graft donor cells, sampled 360 days after TCRalphabeta/CD19-depleted stem cell transplant. Receptors were obtained from a male patient younger than 18 who had a stem cell transplant for acute myeloid leukemia, so the T cells may come from the graft donor. Both conserved end residues are part of each CDR3. Each record gives: clone size, D gene, J gene, V gene, CDR3 protein, CDR3 DNA. D genes are given only for firm matches. Only part of the rows carry a size: once, few, many, or a class if the clone is expanded.

>NA|TRBD2|TRBJ2-5|TRBV6-5
CASSYSIPGGPETQYF
TGTGCCAGCAGTTACTCGATCCCGGGAGGGCCGGAGACCCAGTACTTC
>NA|NA|TRBJ2-3|TRBV29-1
CSAEGSATDTQYF
TGCAGCGCCGAGGGGAGCGCCACAGATACGCAGTATTTT
>few|TRBD1|TRBJ2-7|TRBV18
CASSPTGKTGVEQYF
TGTGCCAGCTCACCAACCGGGAAGACAGGGGTCGAGCAGTACTTC
>NA|NA|TRBJ2-7|TRBV28
CASRLPAGAAYEQYF
TGTGCCAGCAGGTTACCCGCGGGGGCGGCCTACGAGCAGTACTTC
>many|NA|TRBJ2-3|TRBV6-5
CASSGGADTQYF
TGTGCCAGCAGTGGAGGGGCAGATACGCAGTATTTT
>NA|NA|TRBJ2-3|TRBV6-1
CASREAGTDTQYF
TGTGCCAGCAGGGAAGCGGGCACAGATACGCAGTATTTT
>few|TRBD2|TRBJ2-1|TRBV6-2/TRBV6-3
CASSYSGTSGRKSYNEQFF
TGTGCCAGCAGTTACTCCGGGACTAGCGGGAGGAAGTCCTACAATGAGCAGTTCTTC
>NA|NA|TRBJ1-5|TRBV6-6
CASSANQPQHF
TGTGCCAGCAGTGCCAATCAGCCCCAGCATTTT
>few|NA|TRBJ2-7|TRBV12-3/TRBV12-4
CASSFEGGTQYF
TGTGCCAGCAGTTTCGAGGGGGGAACGCAGTACTTC
>few|NA|TRBJ2-2|TRBV25-1
CASSEYRGATGELFF
TGTGCCAGCAGTGAATACAGGGGAGCCACCGGGGAGCTGTTTTTT
>many|NA|TRBJ1-6|TRBV20-1
CSASAGAPYNSPLHF
TGCAGTGCTAGTGCGGGGGCGCCCTATAATTCACCCCTCCACTTT
>NA|NA|TRBJ1-5|TRBV28
CALGGRGINQPQHF
TGTGCCCTCGGGGGCCGAGGGATCAATCAGCCCCAGCATTTT
>many|NA|TRBJ2-3|TRBV29-1
CSTLPPPNTQYF
TGCAGCACCCTTCCGCCACCGAATACGCAGTATTTT
>NA|TRBD2|TRBJ2-7|TRBV30
CAWSVGLAGVQEQYF
TGTGCCTGGAGTGTAGGACTAGCGGGAGTTCAGGAGCAGTACTTC
>NA|NA|TRBJ2-3|TRBV7-8
CASSPEHVEADTQYF
TGTGCCAGCAGCCCGGAGCACGTAGAGGCAGATACGCAGTATTTT
>many|TRBD2|TRBJ2-7|TRBV7-9
CASSLFSSGTEQYF
TGTGCCAGCAGCTTATTTTCTAGCGGGACCGAGCAGTACTTC
>few|NA|TRBJ2-5|TRBV28
CASSSPGTYQETQYF
TGTGCCAGCAGTTCCCCGGGGACATACCAAGAGACCCAGTACTTC
>few|TRBD2|TRBJ2-7|TRBV7-6
CTSSLDFGGSSYEQYF
TGTACCAGCAGCTTAGACTTCGGCGGGAGCTCCTACGAGCAGTACTTC
>many|TRBD2|TRBJ2-5|TRBV5-1
CASSLAGTSGQETQYF
TGCGCCAGCAGCTTGGCCGGGACTAGCGGACAAGAGACCCAGTACTTC
>NA|TRBD1|TRBJ1-4|TRBV7-2
CASSSRTGRVEKLFF
TGTGCCAGCAGCTCCCGGACAGGGAGAGTAGAAAAACTGTTTTTT
>NA|NA|TRBJ2-1|TRBV7-2
CASSSPDSTPYYNEQFF
TGTGCCAGCAGCTCCCCGGACTCGACTCCCTACTACAATGAGCAGTTCTTC
>NA|NA|TRBJ2-1|TRBV4-1
CASSQDGWSYNEQFF
TGCGCCAGCAGCCAAGATGGTTGGTCCTACAATGAGCAGTTCTTC
>few|TRBD2|TRBJ2-3|TRBV5-1
CASSPDALAGQYF
TGCGCCAGCAGCCCGGATGCGCTAGCGGGACAGTATTTT
>NA|NA|TRBJ2-1|TRBV4-3
CASSQDRAPPDEQFF
TGCGCCAGCAGCCAAGATCGGGCCCCGCCGGATGAGCAGTTCTTC
>few|TRBD2|TRBJ2-1|TRBV20-1
CSACYGLAGVIDEQFF
TGCAGTGCTTGCTACGGACTAGCGGGAGTTATCGATGAGCAGTTCTTC
>NA|TRBD2|TRBJ2-3|TRBV15
CATSEWAGASGSMADTQYF
TGTGCCACCAGTGAGTGGGCTGGGGCTAGCGGGAGTATGGCAGATACGCAGTATTTT